This T cell receptor beta chain originates from a study of control samples from healthy donors and cancer patients. This table comes from immunoSEQ multiplex PCR, and its TCRdb copy is limited to in-frame clones, with some not included. This table has around 110,000 clones, 75% to 90% appearing once. Losses at the gene ends were 4 bases for V and 2 bases for J; bases not matched to a gene: 4. The CDR3 covers 17 residues. Per germline, CDR1 MDHEN and CDR2 SYDVKM. The chain has TRBV28 and TRBJ2-1, with TRBD2 matching over 14 bases. The sample was PBMCs. This receptor was identified in a woman aged 50 to 60 with colorectal cancer. CDR3 coding DNA: TGTGCCAGCAGTTCGGGACTAGCGGGGGCTGCCTACAATGAGCAGTTCTTC. Its translation: CASSSGLAGAAYNEQFF.